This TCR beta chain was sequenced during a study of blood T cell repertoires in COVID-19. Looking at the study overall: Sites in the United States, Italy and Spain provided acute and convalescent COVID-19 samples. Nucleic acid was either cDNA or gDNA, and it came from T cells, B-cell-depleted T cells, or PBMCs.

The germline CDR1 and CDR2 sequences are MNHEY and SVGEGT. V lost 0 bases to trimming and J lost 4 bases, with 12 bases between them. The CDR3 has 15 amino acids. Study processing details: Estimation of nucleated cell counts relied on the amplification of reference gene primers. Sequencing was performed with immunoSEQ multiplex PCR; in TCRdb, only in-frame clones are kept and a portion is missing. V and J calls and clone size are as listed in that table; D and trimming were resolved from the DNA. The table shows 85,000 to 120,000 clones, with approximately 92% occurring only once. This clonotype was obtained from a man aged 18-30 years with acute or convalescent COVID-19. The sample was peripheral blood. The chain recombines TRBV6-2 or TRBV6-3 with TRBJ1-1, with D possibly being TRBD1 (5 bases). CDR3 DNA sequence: TGTGCCAGCAGTTACTCTTCGGGGGTCAGCACTGAAGCTTTCTTT. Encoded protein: CASSYSSGVSTEAFF.